This T cell receptor (beta chain) was retrieved from a study of T cells in Graves' hyperthyroidism and ophthalmopathy. Whole-study context: It was at initial diagnosis, before any treatment, that peripheral blood was collected.

From RNA transcripts, TCR beta CDR3 regions were amplified. The study used the HTBI primer set for a first-round RT-PCR of the TCR CDR3. TCRdb processed the multiplex PCR reads anew with MiXCR; each CDR3 protein has one entry. The sample contains about 130,000 distinct CDR3 sequences, approximately 20% of which appear only once. Ten or more counts support this clonotype. What it binds is not known. The CDR3 runs to 12 residues. V lost 3 bases and J 4 bases, leaving 6 bases between the germline ends. Germline CDR1 is DFQATT and CDR2 is SNEGSKA (reference sequence). Study-wide points: Before onset, by a median of approximately 6.8 months, the model predicted ophthalmopathy.

Ahead of any ophthalmopathy symptoms, the blood sample was obtained at the first diagnosis of hyperthyroidism. V usage is TRBV20-1 and J usage is TRBJ2-2; D remains unclear. The sample was blood. This clonotype originated in a woman aged 45-59 years with Graves' hyperthyroidism that later progressed to Graves' ophthalmopathy. CDR3 sequence: CSARRFTGELFF. The CDR3 coding sequence is TGCAGTGCTAGGAGGTTCACCGGGGAGCTGTTTTTT.